These 14 T cell receptor beta chains share one sample of origin, sequenced in a study of early T cells in non-severe SARS-CoV-2 infection. TCRdb called the 5' RACE reads again in MiXCR, with one record for every CDR3 protein. This table has about 76,000 distinct CDR3 sequences, 11% appearing once. Sequenced: whole blood. The source is an adult who was a healthcare worker with PCR-confirmed SARS-CoV-2 infection or an uninfected control (not recorded which).

The chain employs TRBV7-9 and TRBJ1-3; unclear D gene. V dropped 8 bases and J dropped 4 bases, with 12 bases sitting between them. The germline V gene has CDR1 SEHNR and CDR2 FQNEAQ (reference sequence). The CDR3 totals 13 residues. CDR3 nucleotides: TGTGCCAGCGCCAGCGGGAGCGGAAACACCATATATTTT. It yields the protein CASASGSGNTIYF. Filled out from reference TRBV7-9 and TRBJ1-3, the complete variable domain reads DTGVSQNPRHKITKRGQNVTFRCDPISEHNRLYWYRQTLGQGPEFLTYFQNEAQLEKSRLLSDRFSAERPKGSFSTLEIQRTEQGDSAMYLCASASGSGNTIYFGEGSWLTVV.

This clonotype has more than one count but fewer than ten. This chain links TRBV7-8 with TRBJ2-7, with unresolved D. Trimming pared 2 bases from V and 4 bases from J, leaving 15 bases between. This CDR3 region has 15 residues. Germline values: CDR1 SGHVS, CDR2 FQNEAQ. Here the CDR3 reads CASSLRLRSLYEQYF. The CDR3 coding sequence is TGTGCCAGCAGCTTACGACTCCGATCCTTGTACGAGCAGTACTTC.

This clonotype was observed a few times. The V gene is TRBV7-2, the J gene TRBJ1-3; 10 bases are a match to TRBD1. This CDR3 has 15 residues. V lost 9 bases to trimming and J lost 2 bases; unmatched junction nucleotides: 7. CDR1 and CDR2 from the germline V gene are SGHTA and FQGNSA. This chain's CDR3 is CARLRDRGAGNTIYF. DNA for the CDR3: TGTGCCAGACTCCGGGACAGGGGAGCTGGAAACACCATATATTTT.

This clonotype was picked up many times. V gene TRBV5-6 combines with J gene TRBJ2-2; D is ambiguous. CDR1 is SGHDT and CDR2 is YYEEEE in the germline V gene. CDR3 length: 15 amino acids. V was pared by 1 base and J by 0 bases, with 7 bases between. The CDR3 spells CASSLYPSNTGELFF. In nucleotides, the CDR3 is TGTGCCAGCAGCTTGTATCCCTCGAACACCGGGGAGCTGTTTTTT. The complete variable domain, with remaining parts taken from reference TRBV5-6 and TRBJ2-2, reads DAGVTQSPTHLIKTRGQQVTLRCSPKSGHDTVSWYQQALGQGPQFIFQYYEEEERQRGNFPDRFSGHQFPNYSSELNVNALLLGDSALYLCASSLYPSNTGELFFGEGSRLTVL.

This clonotype has more than one count but fewer than ten. The chain employs TRBV30 and TRBJ1-4; D call uncertain. Per the germline V gene, CDR1 is GTSNPN and CDR2 is SVGIG (reference sequence). The CDR3 covers 13 residues. The germline V and J ends were trimmed by 7 bases and 8 bases, with 17 bases remaining between them. The CDR3: CAFNTGGEEKLFF. The CDR3 DNA is TGTGCCTTCAATACGGGAGGAGAAGAAAAACTGTTTTTT.

About this clonotype itself: Compared with germline, one end of the junction differs, possibly owing to a read error. The J gene is TRBJ2-7, the V gene TRBV5-5; weak D call: TRBD1 (5 bases). Per the germline V gene, CDR1 is SGHKS and CDR2 is YYEKEE (reference sequence). The CDR3 loop spans 15 amino acids. The CDR3 reads CASSLVTGHGYDQYF. DNA of the CDR3: TGTGCCAGCAGCTTGGTGACCGGACACGGATACGATCAGTACTTC.

In this sample, this clonotype turned up a few times. The chain uses TRBV2 and TRBJ1-6; D not resolved. The CDR3 sequence is 16 residues long. The ends were cut back, 3 bases at V and 2 bases at J, with 11 bases in the middle. CDR1 SNHLY and CDR2 FYNNEI come from the germline V gene. CDR3 protein: CASSDRTPAYNSPLHF. The CDR3 nucleotides read TGTGCCAGCAGTGACCGAACTCCCGCCTATAATTCACCCCTCCACTTT.

CDR3 in DNA: TGCAGCGCAGGACAGGGGGCTAAAGCAAGCTACACCTTC. This sequence encodes CSAGQGAKASYTF. V usage is TRBV29-1 and J usage is TRBJ1-2, with 11 bases lining up with TRBD1. Trimming cost V 7 bases and J 9 bases; bases outside gene matches: 10. The CDR3 consists of 13 residues. Germline CDR1 is SQVTM and CDR2 is ANQGSEA.

There are many counts of this clonotype. This chain joins TRBV20-1 and TRBJ2-3; 10 nucleotides align to TRBD2. V dropped 3 bases and J dropped 4; count of bases not matched to a gene: 10. The CDR3 runs 16 residues. Per the germline V gene, CDR1 is DFQATT and CDR2 is SNEGSKA (reference sequence). Here the CDR3 reads CSASHGAGGPSDTQYF. CDR3 coding DNA: TGCAGTGCTAGCCACGGAGCGGGGGGGCCCTCAGATACGCAGTATTTT.

This clonotype was seen more than once but under ten times. The chain is built from TRBV4-2 and TRBJ1-6; D unresolved. Per germline, CDR1 LGHNA and CDR2 YNFKEQ. The CDR3 runs 13 residues. The V gene lost 1 base and the J gene lost 8 bases, with 6 bases spanning the gap. CDR3 sequence: CASSQVRDSPLHF. CDR3 DNA: TGTGCCAGCAGCCAAGTCCGGGATTCACCCCTCCACTTT.

Concerning this clonotype itself: This may come from a read error, since a much larger clone is one base off. The gene calls are TRBV5-1 and TRBJ2-2; 10 nucleotides align to TRBD1. This CDR3 contains 14 residues. J was trimmed by 6 bases and V by 3 bases; bases with no gene match: 2. The germline V gene has CDR1 SGHRS and CDR2 YFSETQ. The CDR3 protein is CASSSGQGPGELFF. The CDR3 nucleotides read TGCGCCAGCAGCTCGGGACAGGGGCCCGGGGAGCTGTTTTTT.

This clonotype was seen many times. J is TRBJ2-3 and V is TRBV11-2; D perhaps matches TRBD1 (6 bases). The CDR3 is 17 residues long. CDR1 SGHAT and CDR2 FQNNGV come from the germline V gene. V gave up 1 base and J gave up 2 bases, with 16 bases separating them. The CDR3 DNA sequence: TGTGCCAGCAGCTTAGGGGTTTCAGGGGATCTCACAGATACGCAGTATTTT. It encodes CASSLGVSGDLTDTQYF. The complete variable domain, with remaining parts taken from reference TRBV11-2 and TRBJ2-3, reads EAGVAQSPRYKIIEKRQSVAFWCNPISGHATLYWYQQILGQGPKLLIQFQNNGVVDDSQLPKDRFSAERLKGVDSTLKIQPAKLEDSAVYLCASSLGVSGDLTDTQYFGPGTRLTVL.

This clonotype was found a few times. The rearrangement uses TRBV6-6 and TRBJ2-7; possible D gene TRBD1, 7 bases. The ends were cut back, 4 bases at V and 2 bases at J, with 12 bases in the middle. Germline V gene data show CDR1 as MNHNY and CDR2 as SVGAGI (reference sequence). This CDR3 region has 14 residues. The CDR3 sequence: CASSSRGTAYEQYF. CDR3 DNA: TGTGCCAGCAGTTCTCGCGGGACAGCCTACGAGCAGTACTTC.

This clonotype was counted only a few times. This chain joins TRBV5-1 and TRBJ2-5; D gene unclear. Per germline, CDR1 SGHRS and CDR2 YFSETQ. This CDR3 comprises 13 residues. Trimming shortened V by 3 bases and J by 5 bases, and 11 bases separated the two germline ends. DNA of the CDR3: TGCGCCAGCAGCTCACTTAAGTTGGAGACCCAGTACTTC. It codes for CASSSLKLETQYF.